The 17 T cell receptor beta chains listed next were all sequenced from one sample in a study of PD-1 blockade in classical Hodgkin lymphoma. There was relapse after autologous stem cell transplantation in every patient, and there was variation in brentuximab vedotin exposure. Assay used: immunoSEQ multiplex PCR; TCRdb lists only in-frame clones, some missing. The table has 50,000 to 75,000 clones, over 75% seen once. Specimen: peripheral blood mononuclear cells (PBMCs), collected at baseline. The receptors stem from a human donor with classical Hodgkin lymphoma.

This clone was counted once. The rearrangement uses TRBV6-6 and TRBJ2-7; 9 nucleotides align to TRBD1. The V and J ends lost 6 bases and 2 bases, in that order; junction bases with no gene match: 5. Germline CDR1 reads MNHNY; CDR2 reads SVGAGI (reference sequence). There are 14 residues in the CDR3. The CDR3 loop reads CASRRDRDPYEQYF. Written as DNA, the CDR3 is TGTGCCAGCAGGAGGGACAGGGACCCCTACGAGCAGTACTTC.

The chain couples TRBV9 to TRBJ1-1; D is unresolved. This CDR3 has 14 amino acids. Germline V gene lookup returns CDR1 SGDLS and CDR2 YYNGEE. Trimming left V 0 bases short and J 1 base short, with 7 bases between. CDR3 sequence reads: CASSVGPTNTEAFF. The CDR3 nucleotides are TGTGCCAGCAGCGTAGGACCGACGAACACTGAAGCTTTCTTT.

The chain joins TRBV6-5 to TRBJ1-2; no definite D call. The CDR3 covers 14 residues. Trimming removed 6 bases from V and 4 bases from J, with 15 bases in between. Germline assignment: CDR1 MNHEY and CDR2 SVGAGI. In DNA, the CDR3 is TGTGCCAGCAGCCATCGAGGGAGTTCCTATGGCTACACCTTC. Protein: CASSHRGSSYGYTF.

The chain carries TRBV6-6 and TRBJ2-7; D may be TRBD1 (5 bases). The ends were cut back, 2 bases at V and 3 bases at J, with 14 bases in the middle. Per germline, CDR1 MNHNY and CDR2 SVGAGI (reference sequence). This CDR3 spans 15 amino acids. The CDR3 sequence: CASSYDGTGNYEQYF. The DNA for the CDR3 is TGTGCCAGCAGTTACGATGGCACAGGAAACTACGAGCAGTACTTC.

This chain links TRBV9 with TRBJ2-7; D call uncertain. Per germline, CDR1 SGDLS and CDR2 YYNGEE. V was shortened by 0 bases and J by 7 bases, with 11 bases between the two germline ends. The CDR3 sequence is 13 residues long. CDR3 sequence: CASSVDSALEQYF. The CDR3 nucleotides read TGTGCCAGCAGCGTAGATTCAGCCCTGGAGCAGTACTTC.

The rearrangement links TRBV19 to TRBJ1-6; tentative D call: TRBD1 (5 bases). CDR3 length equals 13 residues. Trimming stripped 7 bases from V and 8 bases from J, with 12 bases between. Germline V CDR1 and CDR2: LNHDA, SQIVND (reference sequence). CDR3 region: CASKVQGYSPLHF. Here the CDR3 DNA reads TGTGCCAGTAAGGTCCAGGGTTATTCACCCCTCCACTTT.

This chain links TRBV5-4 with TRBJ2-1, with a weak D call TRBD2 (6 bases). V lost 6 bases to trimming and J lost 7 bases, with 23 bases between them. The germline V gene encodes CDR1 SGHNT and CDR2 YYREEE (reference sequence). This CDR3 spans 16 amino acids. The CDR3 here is CASKRSGTLGVNEQFF. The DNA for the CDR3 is TGTGCCAGCAAGCGGTCCGGGACTCTAGGGGTAAATGAGCAGTTCTTC.

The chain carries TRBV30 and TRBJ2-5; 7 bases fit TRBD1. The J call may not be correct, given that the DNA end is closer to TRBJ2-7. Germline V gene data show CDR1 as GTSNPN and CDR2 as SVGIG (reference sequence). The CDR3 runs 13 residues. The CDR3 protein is CALSGTESYEQYF. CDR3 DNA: TGTGCCTTGTCCGGGACAGAGTCCTACGAGCAGTACTTC.

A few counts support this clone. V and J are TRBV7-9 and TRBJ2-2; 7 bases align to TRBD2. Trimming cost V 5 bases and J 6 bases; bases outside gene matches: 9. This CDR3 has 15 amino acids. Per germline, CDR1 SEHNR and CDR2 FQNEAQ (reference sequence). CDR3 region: CASSPLGGSSGELFF. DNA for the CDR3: TGTGCCAGCAGCCCCTTGGGGGGGAGTTCCGGGGAGCTGTTTTTT.

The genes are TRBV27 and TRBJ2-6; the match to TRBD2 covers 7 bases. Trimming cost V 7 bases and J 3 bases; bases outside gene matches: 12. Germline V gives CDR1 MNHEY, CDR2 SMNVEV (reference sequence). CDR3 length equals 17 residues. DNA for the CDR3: TGTGCCAGCACTTTTGCGGGAGTCATGAGTGGGGCCAACGTCCTGACTTTC. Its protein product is CASTFAGVMSGANVLTF.

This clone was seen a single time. The CDR3 region has the DNA TGTGCCAGCAGCCAAGAATCTGTCGGGGAGCTGTTTTTT. Amino acids: CASSQESVGELFF. The chain employs TRBV4-2 and TRBJ2-2; D unclear. V gave up 0 bases and J gave up 7 bases, with 6 bases separating them. The germline gives CDR1 LGHNA, CDR2 YNFKEQ. CDR3 size: 13 residues.

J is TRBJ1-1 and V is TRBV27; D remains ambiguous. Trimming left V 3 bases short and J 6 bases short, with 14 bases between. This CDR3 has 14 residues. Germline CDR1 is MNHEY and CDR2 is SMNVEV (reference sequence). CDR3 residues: CASSFGPYRPEAFF. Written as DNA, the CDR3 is TGTGCCAGCAGTTTTGGGCCCTACCGACCTGAAGCTTTCTTT.

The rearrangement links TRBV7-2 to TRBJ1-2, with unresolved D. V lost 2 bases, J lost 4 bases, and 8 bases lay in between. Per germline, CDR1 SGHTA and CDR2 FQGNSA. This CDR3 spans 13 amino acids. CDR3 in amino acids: CASSLTSIYGYTF. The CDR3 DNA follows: TGTGCCAGCAGCTTAACTTCGATCTATGGCTACACCTTC.

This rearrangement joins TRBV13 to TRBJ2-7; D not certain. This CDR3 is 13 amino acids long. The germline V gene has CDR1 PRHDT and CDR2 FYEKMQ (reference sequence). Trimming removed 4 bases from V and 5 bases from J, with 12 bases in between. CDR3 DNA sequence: TGTGCCAGCAGCTACATGATCGTCGACGAGCAGTACTTC. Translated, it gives CASSYMIVDEQYF.

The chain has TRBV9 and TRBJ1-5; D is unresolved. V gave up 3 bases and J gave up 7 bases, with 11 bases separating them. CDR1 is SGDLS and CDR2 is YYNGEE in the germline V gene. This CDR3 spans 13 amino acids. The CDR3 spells CASSAGYIQPQHF. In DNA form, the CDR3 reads TGTGCCAGCAGCGCCGGGTATATACAGCCCCAGCATTTT.

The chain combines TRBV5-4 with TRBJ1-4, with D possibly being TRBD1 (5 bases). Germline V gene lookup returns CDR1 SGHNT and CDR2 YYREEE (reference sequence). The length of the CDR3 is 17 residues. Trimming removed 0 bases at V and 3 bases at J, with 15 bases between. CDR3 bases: TGTGCCAGCAGCTTGGTCGGCACCGGAGGGGCTAATGAAAAACTGTTTTTT. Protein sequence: CASSLVGTGGANEKLFF.

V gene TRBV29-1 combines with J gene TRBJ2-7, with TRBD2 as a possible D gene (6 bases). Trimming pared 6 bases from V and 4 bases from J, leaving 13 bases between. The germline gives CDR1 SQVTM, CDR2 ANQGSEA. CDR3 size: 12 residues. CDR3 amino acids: CSVGRLGYEQYF. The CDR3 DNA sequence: TGCAGCGTGGGCCGACTAGGATACGAGCAGTACTTC.